The T cell receptor beta chain described here comes from a study of cytomegalovirus exposure and HLA in healthy donors. Study summary: Both the 120 validation repertoires and the 500 to 700 first-cohort repertoires used the same platform, as reported by a later analysis. Study outcomes and limitations: Cytomegalovirus association was listed for 164 TCR beta chains. The tendency of first-cohort TCR clusters to co-occur in the 90 to 150 validation repertoires emerged from a later analysis.

Clones were sequenced by immunoSEQ multiplex PCR, and TCRdb holds only the in-frame ones, with some missing. The repertoire consists of 90,000 to 100,000 clones, with 87% occurring once and the leading ten covering roughly 3.9%. Separate from the 666-subject first cohort, the roughly 110-subject validation cohort was the one that the donors belonged to. There are 15 residues in the CDR3. Germline V lookup: CDR1 MNHEY, CDR2 SVGAGI. Trimming left V 2 bases short and J 4 bases short, with 12 bases between. This clone was counted a single time. The antigen is undetermined. Sequencing used PBMCs. The genes are TRBV6-5 and TRBJ1-3; D perhaps matches TRBD1 (5 bases). This receptor was obtained from a woman under 40 in good health and CMV-seronegative. The CDR3 nucleotides are TGTGCCAGCAGTTACCAGGGTCTGACAGGAAACACCATATATTTT. Its translation: CASSYQGLTGNTIYF.